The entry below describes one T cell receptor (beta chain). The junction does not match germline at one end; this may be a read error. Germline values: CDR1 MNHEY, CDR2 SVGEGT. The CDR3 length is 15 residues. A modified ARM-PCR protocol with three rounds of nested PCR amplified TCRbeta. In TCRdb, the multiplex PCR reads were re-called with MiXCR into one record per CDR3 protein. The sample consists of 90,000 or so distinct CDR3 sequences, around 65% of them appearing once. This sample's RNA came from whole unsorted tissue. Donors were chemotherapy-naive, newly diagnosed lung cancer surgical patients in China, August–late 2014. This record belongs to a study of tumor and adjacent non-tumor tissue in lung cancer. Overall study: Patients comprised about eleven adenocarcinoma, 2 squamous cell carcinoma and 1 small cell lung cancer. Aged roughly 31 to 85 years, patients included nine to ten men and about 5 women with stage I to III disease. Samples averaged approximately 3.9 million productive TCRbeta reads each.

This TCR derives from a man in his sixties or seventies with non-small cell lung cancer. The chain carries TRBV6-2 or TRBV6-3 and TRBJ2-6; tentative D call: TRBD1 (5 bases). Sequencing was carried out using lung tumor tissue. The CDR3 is CANSREASGANALTF. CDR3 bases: TGTGCCAACAGCCGAGAAGCCTCTGGGGCCAACGCCCTGACTTTC.